This paragraph reports one TCR beta chain. The data originate from a study of blood T cell repertoires in COVID-19. Study at large: In each case, the material was cDNA or gDNA derived from T cells, B-cell-depleted T cells, or PBMCs.

Germline lookup yields CDR1 MDHEN and CDR2 SYDVKM. The V segment lost 4 bases and the J segment 6 bases; nucleotides outside the gene matches: 12. The CDR3 runs 16 residues. In the authors' workflow: Reference gene primer amplification in the assay estimated nucleated cell counts. Repertoires were generated with immunoSEQ multiplex PCR, while TCRdb's copy carries only in-frame clones and drops some. D and trimming were read from the DNA, whereas the V and J calls and clone size are those reported in that table. Here the sample spans fewer than 85,000 clones, about nine tenths being singletons. The V and J genes are TRBV28 and TRBJ1-5, with 7 bases lining up with TRBD1. Specimen: peripheral blood. This TCR came from a woman between 50 and 59 years old in a cohort sampled during active COVID-19. Written as DNA, the CDR3 is TGTGCCAGCAGTTCTCCCACTGACAGGGAGAGTCAGCCCCAGCATTTT. It yields the protein CASSSPTDRESQPQHF.